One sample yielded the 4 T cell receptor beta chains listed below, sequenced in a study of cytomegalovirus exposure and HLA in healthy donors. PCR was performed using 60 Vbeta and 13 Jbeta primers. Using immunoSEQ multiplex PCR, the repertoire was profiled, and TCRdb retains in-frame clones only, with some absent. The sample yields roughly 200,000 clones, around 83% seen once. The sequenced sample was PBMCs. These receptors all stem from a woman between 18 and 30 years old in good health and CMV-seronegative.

The DNA of the CDR3 is TGTGCCAGCAACTTCCGGTTTCATGGCTACACCTTC. It translates to CASNFRFHGYTF. J is TRBJ1-2 and V is TRBV28; D gene uncertain. Germline V gene lookup returns CDR1 MDHEN and CDR2 SYDVKM. The length of the CDR3 is 12 residues. Trimming removed 7 bases at V and 6 bases at J, with 12 bases between.

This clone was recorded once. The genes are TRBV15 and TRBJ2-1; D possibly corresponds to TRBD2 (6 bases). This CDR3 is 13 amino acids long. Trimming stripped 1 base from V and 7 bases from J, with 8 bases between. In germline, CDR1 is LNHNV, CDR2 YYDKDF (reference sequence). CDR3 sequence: CATSRGGGNEQFF. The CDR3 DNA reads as TGTGCCACCAGCAGAGGAGGAGGGAATGAGCAGTTCTTC.

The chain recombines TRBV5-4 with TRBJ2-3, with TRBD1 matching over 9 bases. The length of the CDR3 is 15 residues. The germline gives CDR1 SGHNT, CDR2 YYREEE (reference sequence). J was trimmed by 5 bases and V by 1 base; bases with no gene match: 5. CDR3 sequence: CASSLNRGRQDTQYF. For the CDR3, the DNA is TGTGCCAGCAGCTTGAACAGGGGGCGTCAAGATACGCAGTATTTT.

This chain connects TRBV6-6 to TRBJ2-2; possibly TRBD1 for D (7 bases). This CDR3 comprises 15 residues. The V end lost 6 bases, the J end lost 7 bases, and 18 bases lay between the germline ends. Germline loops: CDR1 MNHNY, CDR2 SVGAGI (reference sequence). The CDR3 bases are TGTGCCAGCAGGTTGGAGGGGGCATATGGCGGGGAGCTGTTTTTT. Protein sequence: CASRLEGAYGGELFF.